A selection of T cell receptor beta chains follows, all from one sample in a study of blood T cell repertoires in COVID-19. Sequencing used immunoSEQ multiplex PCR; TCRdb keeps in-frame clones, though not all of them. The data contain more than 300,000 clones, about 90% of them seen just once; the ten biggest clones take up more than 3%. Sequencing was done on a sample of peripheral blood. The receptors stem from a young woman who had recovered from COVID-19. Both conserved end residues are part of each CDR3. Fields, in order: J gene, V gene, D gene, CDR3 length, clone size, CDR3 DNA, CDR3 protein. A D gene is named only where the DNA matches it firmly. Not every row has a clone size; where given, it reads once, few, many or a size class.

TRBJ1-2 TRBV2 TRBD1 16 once TGTGCCAGCCAAGCAGGGGGGCTGCGTAAGGACTATGGCTACACCTTC CASQAGGLRKDYGYTF
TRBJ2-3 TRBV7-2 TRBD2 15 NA TGTGCCAGCAGGTGGACTAGCGATAGCACAGATACGCAGTATTTT CASRWTSDSTDTQYF
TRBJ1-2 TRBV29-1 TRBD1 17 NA TGCAGCGTGGGACGTGTCTGGGTACGGGGACAGAACTATGGCTACACCTTC CSVGRVWVRGQNYGYTF
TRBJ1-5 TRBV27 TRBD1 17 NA TGTGCCAGCAGTCAGGGTCGGGACAGCCAGTTTAATCAGCCCCAGCATTTT CASSQGRDSQFNQPQHF
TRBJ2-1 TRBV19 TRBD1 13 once TGTGCCAGCCGACAGGGATCCCACAATGAGCAGTTCTTC CASRQGSHNEQFF
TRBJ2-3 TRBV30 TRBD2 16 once TGTGCCTGGAGTTTGGGACTACACCCCCGCACAGATACGCAGTATTTT CAWSLGLHPRTDTQYF
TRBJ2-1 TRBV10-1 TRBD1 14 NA TGCGCCAGCAGTGAAACGACAGGGGGCTCTGAGCAGTTCTTC CASSETTGGSEQFF
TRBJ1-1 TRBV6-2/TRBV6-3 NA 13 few TGTGCCAGCAGTTACTCAGGGAGAACTGAAGCTTTCTTT CASSYSGRTEAFF
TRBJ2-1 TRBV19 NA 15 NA TGTGCCAGTAAACTTCTGGGCCCCCTCAGGAATGAGCAGTTCTTC CASKLLGPLRNEQFF
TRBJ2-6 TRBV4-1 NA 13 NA TGCGCCAGCAGCCACCAGGGGGCCAACGTCCTGACTTTC CASSHQGANVLTF
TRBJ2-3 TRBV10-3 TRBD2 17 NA TGTGCCATCAGTGCTTGGCGGGAGGACCAAATAACAGATACGCAGTATTTT CAISAWREDQITDTQYF
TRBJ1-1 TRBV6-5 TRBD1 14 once TGTGCCAGCAGTAATGACAGGGGGCGGGCTGAAGCTTTCTTT CASSNDRGRAEAFF
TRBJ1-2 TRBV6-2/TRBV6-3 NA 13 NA TGTGCCAGCAGCGGGAGTACGGACTATGGCTACACCTTC CASSGSTDYGYTF
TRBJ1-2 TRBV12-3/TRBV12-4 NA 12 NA TGTGCCAGCAGATCAACAGGGTTAGGCTACACCTTC CASRSTGLGYTF
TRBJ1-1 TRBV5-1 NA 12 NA TGCGCCAGCCACAGGGAAGGAACTGAAGCTTTCTTT CASHREGTEAFF
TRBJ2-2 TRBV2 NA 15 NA TGTGCCAGCACCGGAACTAGTGGGCAAACCGGGGAGCTGTTTTTT CASTGTSGQTGELFF